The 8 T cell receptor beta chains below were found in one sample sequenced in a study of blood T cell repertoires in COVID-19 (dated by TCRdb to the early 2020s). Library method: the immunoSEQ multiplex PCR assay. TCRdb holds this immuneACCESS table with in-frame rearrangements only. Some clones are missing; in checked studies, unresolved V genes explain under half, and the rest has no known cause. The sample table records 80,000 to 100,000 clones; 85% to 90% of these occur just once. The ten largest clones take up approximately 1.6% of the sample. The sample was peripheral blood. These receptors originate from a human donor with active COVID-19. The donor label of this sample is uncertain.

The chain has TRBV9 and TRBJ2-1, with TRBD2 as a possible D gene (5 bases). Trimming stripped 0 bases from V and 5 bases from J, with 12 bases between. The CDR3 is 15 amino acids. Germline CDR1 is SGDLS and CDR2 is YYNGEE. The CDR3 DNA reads TGTGCCAGCAGCGTAGCGGCTAGCCAAGACAATGAGCAGTTCTTC. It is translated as CASSVAASQDNEQFF.

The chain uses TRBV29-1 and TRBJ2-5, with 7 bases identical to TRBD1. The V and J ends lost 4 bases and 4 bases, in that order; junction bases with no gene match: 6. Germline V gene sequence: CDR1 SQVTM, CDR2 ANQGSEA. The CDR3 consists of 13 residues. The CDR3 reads CSVGQGVGETQYF. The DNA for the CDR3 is TGCAGCGTTGGTCAGGGGGTGGGAGAGACCCAGTACTTC.

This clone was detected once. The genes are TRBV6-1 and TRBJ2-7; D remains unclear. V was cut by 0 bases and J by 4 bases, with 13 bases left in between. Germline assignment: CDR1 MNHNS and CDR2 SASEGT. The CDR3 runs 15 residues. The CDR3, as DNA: TGTGCCAGCAGTGAAGCGCAGCTAGTGGTGTACGAGCAGTACTTC. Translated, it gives CASSEAQLVVYEQYF.

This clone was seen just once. The CDR3 loop is CASSQDLRVDTQYF. DNA of the CDR3: TGCGCCAGCAGCCAAGATCTCAGGGTGGATACGCAGTATTTT. The chain carries TRBV4-3 and TRBJ2-3; the D gene is possibly TRBD1 (5 bases). Germline V lookup: CDR1 LGHNA, CDR2 YSLEER. Trimming shortened V by 0 bases and J by 6 bases, and 10 bases separated the two germline ends. The CDR3 consists of 14 residues.

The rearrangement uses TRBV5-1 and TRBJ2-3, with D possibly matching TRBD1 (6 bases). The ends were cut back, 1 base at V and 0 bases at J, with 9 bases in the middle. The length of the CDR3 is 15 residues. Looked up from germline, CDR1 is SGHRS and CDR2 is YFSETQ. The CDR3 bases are TGCGCCAGCAGCTTGCAGGGGCATAGCACAGATACGCAGTATTTT. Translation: CASSLQGHSTDTQYF.

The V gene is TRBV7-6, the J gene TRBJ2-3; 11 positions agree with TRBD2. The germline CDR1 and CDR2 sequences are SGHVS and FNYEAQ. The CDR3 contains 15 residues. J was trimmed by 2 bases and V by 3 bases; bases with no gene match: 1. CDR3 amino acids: CASSFSGGATDTQYF. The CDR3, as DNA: TGTGCCAGCAGCTTTAGCGGGGGGGCCACAGATACGCAGTATTTT.

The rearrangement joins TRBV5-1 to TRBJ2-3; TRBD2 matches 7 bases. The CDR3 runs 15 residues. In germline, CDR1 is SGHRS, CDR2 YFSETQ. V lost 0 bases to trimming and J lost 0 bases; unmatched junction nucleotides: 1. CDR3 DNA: TGCGCCAGCAGCTTGGATAGCGGGAGCACAGATACGCAGTATTTT. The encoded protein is CASSLDSGSTDTQYF.

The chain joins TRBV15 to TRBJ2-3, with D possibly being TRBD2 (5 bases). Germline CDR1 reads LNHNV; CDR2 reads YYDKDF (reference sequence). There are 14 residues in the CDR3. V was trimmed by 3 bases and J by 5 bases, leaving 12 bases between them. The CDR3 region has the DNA TGTGCCACCAGCAGTGACTCGGGGTTAGATACGCAGTATTTT. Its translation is CATSSDSGLDTQYF.